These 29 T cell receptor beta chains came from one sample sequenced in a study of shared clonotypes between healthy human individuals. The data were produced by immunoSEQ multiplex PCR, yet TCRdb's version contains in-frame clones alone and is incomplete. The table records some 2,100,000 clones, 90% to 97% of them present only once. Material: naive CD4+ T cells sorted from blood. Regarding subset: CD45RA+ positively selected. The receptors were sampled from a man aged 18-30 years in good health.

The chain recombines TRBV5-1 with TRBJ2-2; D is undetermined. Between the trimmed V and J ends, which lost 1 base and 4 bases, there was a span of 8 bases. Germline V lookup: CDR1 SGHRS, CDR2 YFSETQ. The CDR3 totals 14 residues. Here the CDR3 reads CASSLKGSTGELFF. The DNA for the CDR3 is TGCGCCAGCAGCTTGAAAGGGTCCACCGGGGAGCTGTTTTTT.

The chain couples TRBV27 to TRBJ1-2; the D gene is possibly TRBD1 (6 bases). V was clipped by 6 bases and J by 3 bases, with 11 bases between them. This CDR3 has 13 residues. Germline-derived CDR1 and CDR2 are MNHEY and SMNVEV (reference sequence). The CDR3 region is CASRGGRDYGYTF. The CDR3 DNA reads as TGTGCCAGCAGGGGGGGGCGCGACTATGGCTACACCTTC.

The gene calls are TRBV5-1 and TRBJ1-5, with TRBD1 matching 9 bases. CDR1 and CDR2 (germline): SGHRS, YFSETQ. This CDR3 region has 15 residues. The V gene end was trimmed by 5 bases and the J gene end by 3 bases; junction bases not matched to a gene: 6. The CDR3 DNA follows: TGCGCCAGCAGGGTGGGACAGGGATCCAATCAGCCCCAGCATTTT. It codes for CASRVGQGSNQPQHF.

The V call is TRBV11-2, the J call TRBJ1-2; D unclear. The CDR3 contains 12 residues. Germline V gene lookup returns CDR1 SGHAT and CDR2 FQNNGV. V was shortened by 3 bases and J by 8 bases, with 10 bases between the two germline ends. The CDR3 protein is CASSFSFWGYTF. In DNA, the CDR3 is TGTGCCAGCAGCTTTTCCTTTTGGGGCTACACCTTC.

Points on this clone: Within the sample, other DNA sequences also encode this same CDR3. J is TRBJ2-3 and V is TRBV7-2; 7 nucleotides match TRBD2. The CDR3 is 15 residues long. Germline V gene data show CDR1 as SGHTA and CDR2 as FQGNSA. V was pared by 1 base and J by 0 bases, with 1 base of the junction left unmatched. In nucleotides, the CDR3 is TGTGCCAGCAGCTTAGTTAGCGGGAGCACAGATACGCAGTATTTT. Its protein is CASSLVSGSTDTQYF.

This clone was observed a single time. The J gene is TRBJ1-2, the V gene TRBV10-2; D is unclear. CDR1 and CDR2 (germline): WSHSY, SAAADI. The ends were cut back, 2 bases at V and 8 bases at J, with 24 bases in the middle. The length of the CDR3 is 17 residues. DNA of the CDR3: TGCGCCAGCAGTGAGGACCTCGTAGGCCGTCAGCGGCGGGGCTACACCTTC. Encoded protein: CASSEDLVGRQRRGYTF.

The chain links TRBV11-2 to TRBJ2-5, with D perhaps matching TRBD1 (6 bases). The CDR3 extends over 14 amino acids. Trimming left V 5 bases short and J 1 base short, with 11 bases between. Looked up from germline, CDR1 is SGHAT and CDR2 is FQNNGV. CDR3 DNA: TGTGCCAGCAGCGTCCGGACAGCCCAAGAGACCCAGTACTTC. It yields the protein CASSVRTAQETQYF.

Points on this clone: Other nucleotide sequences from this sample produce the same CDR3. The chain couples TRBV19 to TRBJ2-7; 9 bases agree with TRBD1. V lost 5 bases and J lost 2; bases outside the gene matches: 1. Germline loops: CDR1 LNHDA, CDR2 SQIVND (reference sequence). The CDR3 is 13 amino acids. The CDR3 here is CASSGTGPYEQYF. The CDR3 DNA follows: TGTGCCAGTAGTGGGACAGGGCCCTACGAGCAGTACTTC. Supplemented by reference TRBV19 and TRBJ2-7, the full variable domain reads DGGITQSPKYLFRKEGQNVTLSCEQNLNHDAMYWYRQDPGQGLRLIYYSQIVNDFQKGDIAEGYSVSREKKESFPLTVTSAQKNPTAFYLCASSGTGPYEQYFGPGTRLTVT.

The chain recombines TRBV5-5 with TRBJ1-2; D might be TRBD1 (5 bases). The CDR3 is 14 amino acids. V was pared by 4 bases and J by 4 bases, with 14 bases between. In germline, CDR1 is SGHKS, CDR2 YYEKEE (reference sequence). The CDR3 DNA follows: TGTGCCAGCAGCCTGCCCCGGGGCACCTATGGCTACACCTTC. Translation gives CASSLPRGTYGYTF.

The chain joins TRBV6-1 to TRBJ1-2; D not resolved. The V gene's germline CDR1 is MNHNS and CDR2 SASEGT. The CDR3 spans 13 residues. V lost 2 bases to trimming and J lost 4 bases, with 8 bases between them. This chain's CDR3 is CASSEYPPYGYTF. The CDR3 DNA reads TGTGCCAGCAGTGAATATCCGCCCTATGGCTACACCTTC.

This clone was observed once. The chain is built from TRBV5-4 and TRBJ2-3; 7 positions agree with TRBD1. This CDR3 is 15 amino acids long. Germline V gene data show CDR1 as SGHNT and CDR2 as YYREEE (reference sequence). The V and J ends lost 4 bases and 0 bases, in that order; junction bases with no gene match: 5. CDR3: CASSAGQESTDTQYF. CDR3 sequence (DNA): TGTGCCAGCAGCGCCGGACAGGAGAGCACAGATACGCAGTATTTT.

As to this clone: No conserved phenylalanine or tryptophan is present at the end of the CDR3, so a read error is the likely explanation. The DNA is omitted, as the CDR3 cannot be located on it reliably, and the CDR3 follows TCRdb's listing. The CDR3 reads CASSEASGQGP. The genes are TRBV6-5 and TRBJ1-3; the D call of TRBD1 is as the table states it, not checked on the DNA. Inclusive of both ends, the CDR3 amounts to 11 amino acids. Germline CDR1 reads MNHEY; CDR2 reads SVGAGI.

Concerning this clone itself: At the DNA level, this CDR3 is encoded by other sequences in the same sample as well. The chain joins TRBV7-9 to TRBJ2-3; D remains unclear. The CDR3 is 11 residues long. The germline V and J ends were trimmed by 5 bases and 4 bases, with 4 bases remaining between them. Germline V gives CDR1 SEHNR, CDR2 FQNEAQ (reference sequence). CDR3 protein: CASSRADTQYF. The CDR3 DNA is TGTGCCAGCAGCCGGGCAGATACGCAGTATTTT.

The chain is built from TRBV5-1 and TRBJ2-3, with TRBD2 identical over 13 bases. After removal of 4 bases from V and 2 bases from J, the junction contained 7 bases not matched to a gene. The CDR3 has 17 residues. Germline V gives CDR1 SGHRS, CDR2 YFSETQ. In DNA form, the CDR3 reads TGCGCCAGCAGCCGTCCCGGGACTAGCGGGATCACAGATACGCAGTATTTT. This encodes CASSRPGTSGITDTQYF.

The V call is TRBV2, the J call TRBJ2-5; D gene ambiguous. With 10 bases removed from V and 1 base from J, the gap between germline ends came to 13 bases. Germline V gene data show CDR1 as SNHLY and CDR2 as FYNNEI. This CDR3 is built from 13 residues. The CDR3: CATTRNLQETQYF. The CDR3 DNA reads TGTGCCACTACAAGGAACCTCCAAGAGACCCAGTACTTC.

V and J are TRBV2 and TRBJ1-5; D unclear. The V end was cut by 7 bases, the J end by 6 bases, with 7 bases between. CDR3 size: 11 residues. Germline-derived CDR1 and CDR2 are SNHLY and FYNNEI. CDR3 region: CASIWAQPQHF. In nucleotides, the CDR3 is TGTGCCAGCATTTGGGCTCAGCCCCAGCATTTT.

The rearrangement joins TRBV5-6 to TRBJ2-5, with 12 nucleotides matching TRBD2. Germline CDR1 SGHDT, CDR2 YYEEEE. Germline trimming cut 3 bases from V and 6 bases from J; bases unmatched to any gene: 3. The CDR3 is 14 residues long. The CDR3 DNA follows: TGTGCCAGCAGCTGGACTAGCGGGAAACAGACCCAGTACTTC. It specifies CASSWTSGKQTQYF.

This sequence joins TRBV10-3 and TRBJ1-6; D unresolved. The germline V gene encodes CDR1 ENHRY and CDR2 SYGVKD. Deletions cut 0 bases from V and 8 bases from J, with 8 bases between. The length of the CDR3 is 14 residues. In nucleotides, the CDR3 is TGTGCCATCAGTGAGTCAGGGAGGGATTCACCCCTCCACTTT. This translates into CAISESGRDSPLHF.

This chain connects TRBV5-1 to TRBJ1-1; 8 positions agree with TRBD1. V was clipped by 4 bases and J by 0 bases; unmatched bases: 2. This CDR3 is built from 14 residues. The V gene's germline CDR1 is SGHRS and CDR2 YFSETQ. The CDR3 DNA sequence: TGCGCCAGCAGCCAGGGACAGGTGAACACTGAAGCTTTCTTT. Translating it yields CASSQGQVNTEAFF.

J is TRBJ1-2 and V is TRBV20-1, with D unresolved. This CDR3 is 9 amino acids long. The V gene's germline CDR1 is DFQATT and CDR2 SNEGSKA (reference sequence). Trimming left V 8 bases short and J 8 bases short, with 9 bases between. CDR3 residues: CSHSTGYTF. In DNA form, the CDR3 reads TGCAGTCATTCGACCGGCTACACCTTC.

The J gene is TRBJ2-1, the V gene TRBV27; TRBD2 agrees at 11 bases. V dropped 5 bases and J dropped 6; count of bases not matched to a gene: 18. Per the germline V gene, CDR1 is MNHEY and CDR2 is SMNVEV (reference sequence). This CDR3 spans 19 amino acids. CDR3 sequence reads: CASSPSRKLAGGPSNEQFF. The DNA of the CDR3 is TGTGCCAGCAGTCCCTCAAGGAAGTTAGCGGGAGGGCCGTCCAATGAGCAGTTCTTC.

The CDR3 DNA sequence: TGTGCCAGCAGCCCGGGACAGGGAGTGACAGATACGCAGTATTTT. Residues: CASSPGQGVTDTQYF. The V call is TRBV7-9, the J call TRBJ2-3; 9 nucleotides match TRBD1. The CDR3 spans 15 residues. Germline V lookup: CDR1 SEHNR, CDR2 FQNEAQ (reference sequence). V trimming: 5 bases; J trimming: 3 bases; junction bases outside the gene matches: 6.

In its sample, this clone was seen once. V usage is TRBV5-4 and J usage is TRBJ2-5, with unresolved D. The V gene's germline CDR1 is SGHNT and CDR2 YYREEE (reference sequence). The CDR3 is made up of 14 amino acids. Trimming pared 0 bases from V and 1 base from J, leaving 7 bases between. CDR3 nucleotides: TGTGCCAGCAGCTTGGCGACCCGCCAAGAGACCCAGTACTTC. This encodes CASSLATRQETQYF. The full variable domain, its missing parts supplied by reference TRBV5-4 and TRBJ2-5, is ETGVTQSPTHLIKTRGQQVTLRCSSQSGHNTVSWYQQALGQGPQFIFQYYREEENGRGNFPPRFSGLQFPNYSSELNVNALELDDSALYLCASSLATRQETQYFGPGTRLLVL.

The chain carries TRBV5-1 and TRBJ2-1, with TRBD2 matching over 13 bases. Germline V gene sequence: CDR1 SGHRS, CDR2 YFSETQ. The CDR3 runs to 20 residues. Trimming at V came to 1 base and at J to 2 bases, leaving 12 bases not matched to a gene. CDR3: CASSLPTSGRSIYTYNEQFF. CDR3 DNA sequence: TGCGCCAGCAGCTTGCCGACTAGCGGGAGGAGTATCTACACCTACAATGAGCAGTTCTTC.

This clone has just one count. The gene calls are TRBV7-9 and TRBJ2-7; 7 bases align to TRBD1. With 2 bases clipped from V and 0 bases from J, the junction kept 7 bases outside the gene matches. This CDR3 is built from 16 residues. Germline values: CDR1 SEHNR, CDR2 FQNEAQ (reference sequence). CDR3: CASSLRIGTVSYEQYF. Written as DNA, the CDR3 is TGTGCCAGCAGCTTACGGATCGGGACAGTCTCCTACGAGCAGTACTTC.

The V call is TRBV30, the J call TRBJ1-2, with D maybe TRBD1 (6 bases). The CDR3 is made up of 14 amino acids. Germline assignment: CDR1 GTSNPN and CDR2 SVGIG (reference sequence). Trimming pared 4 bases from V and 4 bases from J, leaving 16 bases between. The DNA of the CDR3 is TGTGCCTGGACGTGGGACAACCTACCCTATGGCTACACCTTC. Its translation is CAWTWDNLPYGYTF. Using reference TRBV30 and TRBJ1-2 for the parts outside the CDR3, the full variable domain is SQTIHQWPATLVQPVGSPLSLECTVEGTSNPNLYWYRQAAGRGLQLLFYSVGIGQISSEVPQNLSASRPQDRQFILSSKKLLLSDSGFYLCAWTWDNLPYGYTFGSGTRLTVV.

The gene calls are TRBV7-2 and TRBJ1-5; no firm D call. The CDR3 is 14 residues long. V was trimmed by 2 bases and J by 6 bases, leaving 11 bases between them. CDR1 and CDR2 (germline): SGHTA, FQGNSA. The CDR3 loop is CASSLRGESQPQHF. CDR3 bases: TGTGCCAGCAGCTTACGCGGAGAAAGTCAGCCCCAGCATTTT.

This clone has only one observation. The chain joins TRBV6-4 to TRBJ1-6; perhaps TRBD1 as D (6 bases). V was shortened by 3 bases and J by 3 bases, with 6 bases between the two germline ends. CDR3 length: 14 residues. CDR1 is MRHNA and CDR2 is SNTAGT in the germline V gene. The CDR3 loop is CASSEGGYNSPLHF. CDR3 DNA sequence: TGTGCCAGCAGTGAAGGGGGCTATAATTCACCCCTCCACTTT.

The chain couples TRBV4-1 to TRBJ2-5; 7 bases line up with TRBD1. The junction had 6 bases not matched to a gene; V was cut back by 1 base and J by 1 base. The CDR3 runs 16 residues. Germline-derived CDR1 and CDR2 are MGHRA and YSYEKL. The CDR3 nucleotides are TGCGCCAGCAGCCAAGGACAGGGTGTAACCCAAGAGACCCAGTACTTC. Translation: CASSQGQGVTQETQYF.